The next 26 T cell receptor beta chains were all read from a single sample in a study of T cells after posttransplantation cyclophosphamide. Assay: immunoSEQ multiplex PCR; the TCRdb copy retains only in-frame clones and omits some. The repertoire holds about 32,000 clones, with about 91% as singletons. The naive gate required viable CD3+CD4+ or CD3+CD8+ cells with CCR7+CD45RA+CD45RO-CD95-CD27+CD28+ phenotype. The sequencing input was naive CD4+ T cells sorted from blood. These TCRs come from a young man in good health and a related stem cell transplant donor.

This chain links TRBV2 with TRBJ2-5, with 8 bases matching TRBD2. V trimming: 4 bases; J trimming: 2 bases; junction bases outside the gene matches: 6. The germline V gene encodes CDR1 SNHLY and CDR2 FYNNEI. The CDR3 sequence is 15 residues long. The CDR3 DNA sequence: TGTGCCAGCAGTGCAGAGGGCGGGGGGCAAGAGACCCAGTACTTC. Its translation: CASSAEGGGQETQYF.

The chain recombines TRBV7-2 with TRBJ2-1; 14 bases are a match to TRBD2. The V and J ends lost 5 bases and 5 bases, in that order; junction bases with no gene match: 2. Germline V gene data show CDR1 as SGHTA and CDR2 as FQGNSA. This CDR3 has 15 amino acids. The CDR3 protein is CASSPGLAGDNEQFF. CDR3 in DNA: TGTGCCAGCAGCCCGGGACTAGCGGGGGACAATGAGCAGTTCTTC.

V gene TRBV7-3 combines with J gene TRBJ2-2; the D gene is possibly TRBD1 (5 bases). The CDR3 runs 14 residues. The V gene lost 4 bases and the J gene lost 2 bases, with 8 bases spanning the gap. The germline V gene encodes CDR1 SGHTA and CDR2 FQGTGA. The CDR3 spells CASSSDSNTGELFF. CDR3 coding DNA: TGTGCCAGCAGCTCTGACAGTAACACCGGGGAGCTGTTTTTT.

This rearrangement joins TRBV5-1 to TRBJ2-1, with 8 bases that match TRBD1. V lost 1 base to trimming and J lost 4 bases; unmatched junction nucleotides: 7. The CDR3 runs 16 residues. The germline gives CDR1 SGHRS, CDR2 YFSETQ. The CDR3 protein is CASSLSGTGQYNEQFF. The CDR3 DNA reads as TGCGCCAGCAGCTTGTCCGGGACAGGCCAATACAATGAGCAGTTCTTC.

This clone has just one count. This chain connects TRBV28 to TRBJ1-1; 7 bases are a match to TRBD1. CDR1 and CDR2 (germline): MDHEN, SYDVKM. This CDR3 region has 15 residues. The trim removed 5 bases at V and 4 bases at J, leaving 10 bases unmatched. CDR3: CASSLQGTRITEAFF. The CDR3 DNA is TGTGCCAGCAGTCTACAGGGGACTCGGATCACTGAAGCTTTCTTT.

The chain links TRBV7-8 to TRBJ2-5, with 15 bases that match TRBD2. CDR1 is SGHVS, CDR2 FQNEAQ, per germline. Trimming took 5 bases from V and 4 from J; bases not matched to a gene: 11. The CDR3 has 18 amino acids. CDR3 sequence (DNA): TGTGCCAGCAGCCAGGGACTAGCGGGAGGCCGATGCACAGAGACCCAGTACTTC. Amino acid sequence: CASSQGLAGGRCTETQYF.

The genes are TRBV5-1 and TRBJ1-1; TRBD1 aligns across 9 bases. With V trimmed by 4 bases and J by 0 bases, 7 bases remained unmatched. CDR1 is SGHRS and CDR2 is YFSETQ in the germline V gene. This CDR3 region has 16 residues. CDR3 protein: CASSLRTGALNTEAFF. The CDR3 DNA follows: TGCGCCAGCAGCCTTCGGACAGGGGCCTTGAACACTGAAGCTTTCTTT.

The chain recombines TRBV6-5 with TRBJ1-1; 7 bases map to TRBD1. V shed 6 bases, J shed 0 bases, and the junction held 7 bases outside the gene matches. The CDR3 is made up of 15 amino acids. The germline gives CDR1 MNHEY, CDR2 SVGAGI. The CDR3 coding sequence is TGTGCCAGCAGAAGGGGGCGCTTGATGAACACTGAAGCTTTCTTT. It codes for CASRRGRLMNTEAFF.

The chain combines TRBV28 with TRBJ1-5; 7 bases match TRBD1. The CDR3 is made up of 15 amino acids. The V gene's germline CDR1 is MDHEN and CDR2 SYDVKM. Losses at the gene ends were 5 bases for V and 6 bases for J; bases not matched to a gene: 10. The CDR3 spells CASSPPDRVVQPQHF. The CDR3 DNA follows: TGTGCCAGCAGTCCTCCCGACAGGGTGGTTCAGCCCCAGCATTTT. The full variable domain, completed using reference TRBV28 and TRBJ1-5, is DVKVTQSSRYLVKRTGEKVFLECVQDMDHENMFWYRQDPGLGLRLIYFSYDVKMKEKGDIPEGYSVSREKKERFSLILESASTNQTSMYLCASSPPDRVVQPQHFGDGTRLSIL.

The chain employs TRBV7-9 and TRBJ2-2, with D perhaps matching TRBD2 (6 bases). Germline V gene data show CDR1 as SEHNR and CDR2 as FQNEAQ (reference sequence). CDR3 length: 14 residues. Trimming took 3 bases from V and 6 from J, leaving 11 bases between them. CDR3 coding DNA: TGTGCCAGCAGCTTGAGGGAGGTCGCCGGGGAGCTGTTTTTT. Encoded protein: CASSLREVAGELFF.

There are a few counts of this clone. This chain uses TRBV7-2 with TRBJ1-5; 7 bases align to TRBD1. The CDR3 loop spans 15 amino acids. The V and J ends lost 5 bases and 1 base, in that order; junction bases with no gene match: 5. CDR1 and CDR2 from the germline V gene are SGHTA and FQGNSA. The CDR3 DNA reads TGTGCCAGCAGCCCCGGGGACAGCAGCAATCAGCCCCAGCATTTT. Translating it yields CASSPGDSSNQPQHF. Full variable domain (rest looked up from reference TRBV7-2 and TRBJ1-5): GAGVSQSPSNKVTEKGKDVELRCDPISGHTALYWYRQSLGQGLEFLIYFQGNSAPDKSGLPSDRFSAERTGGSVSTLTIQRTQQEDSAVYLCASSPGDSSNQPQHFGDGTRLSIL.

For the CDR3, the DNA is TGTGCCAGCAGCGCCCAGGGGCACCGTTATAATTCACCCCTCCACTTT. Translating it yields CASSAQGHRYNSPLHF. This chain uses TRBV7-6 with TRBJ1-6; tentatively, D is TRBD1 (6 bases). The length of the CDR3 is 16 residues. Per germline, CDR1 SGHVS and CDR2 FNYEAQ. Trimming removed 5 bases at V and 4 bases at J, with 15 bases between.

The chain joins TRBV19 to TRBJ1-1, with 7 positions matching TRBD1. This CDR3 region has 15 residues. Germline-derived CDR1 and CDR2 are LNHDA and SQIVND (reference sequence). Losses at the gene ends were 3 bases for V and 5 bases for J; bases not matched to a gene: 9. CDR3 protein: CASSIRRQGLTEAFF. In nucleotides, the CDR3 is TGTGCCAGTAGTATTAGGAGACAGGGATTGACTGAAGCTTTCTTT. Full variable domain (rest looked up from reference TRBV19 and TRBJ1-1): DGGITQSPKYLFRKEGQNVTLSCEQNLNHDAMYWYRQDPGQGLRLIYYSQIVNDFQKGDIAEGYSVSREKKESFPLTVTSAQKNPTAFYLCASSIRRQGLTEAFFGQGTRLTVV.

J is TRBJ2-2 and V is TRBV6-8; tentative D call: TRBD2 (5 bases). CDR1 MNHGY and CDR2 SAAAGT come from the germline V gene. CDR3 length: 15 residues. V lost 2 bases, J lost 5 bases, and 12 bases lay in between. The CDR3 is CASSYPRTGTGELFF. Here the CDR3 DNA reads TGTGCCAGCAGTTACCCAAGGACGGGAACCGGGGAGCTGTTTTTT.

This clone was found a few times. The J gene is TRBJ1-1, the V gene TRBV28, with D perhaps TRBD1 (6 bases). The CDR3 consists of 13 residues. Trimming shortened V by 4 bases and J by 1 base, and 7 bases separated the two germline ends. From germline, CDR1 is MDHEN and CDR2 SYDVKM. The CDR3 bases are TGTGCCAGCAGTTGGACAGCGAACACTGAAGCTTTCTTT. Its protein product is CASSWTANTEAFF.

The rearrangement joins TRBV27 to TRBJ2-2, with D possibly matching TRBD2 (5 bases). V shed 6 bases and J shed 2 bases, with 16 bases lying between them. CDR1 is MNHEY, CDR2 SMNVEV, per germline (reference sequence). CDR3 length: 16 amino acids. This chain's CDR3 is CASSSLLASNTGELFF. In DNA form, the CDR3 reads TGTGCCAGCAGCTCCCTGTTGGCTAGCAACACCGGGGAGCTGTTTTTT.

CDR3: CASSTTGNWGREQYF. The CDR3 DNA reads as TGTGCCAGTAGTACTACAGGGAATTGGGGGCGCGAGCAGTACTTC. The V call is TRBV19, the J call TRBJ2-7; possibly TRBD1 for D (6 bases). The length of the CDR3 is 15 residues. The germline CDR1 and CDR2 sequences are LNHDA and SQIVND (reference sequence). Between the trimmed V and J ends, which lost 4 bases and 6 bases, there was a span of 19 bases.

The rearrangement uses TRBV6-5 and TRBJ2-5; D may be TRBD2 (7 bases). Germline-derived CDR1 and CDR2 are MNHEY and SVGAGI. The length of the CDR3 is 14 residues. The V end was cut by 2 bases, the J end by 2 bases, with 9 bases between. The CDR3 protein is CASSYSGTQETQYF. As DNA, the CDR3 is TGTGCCAGCAGTTACAGCGGGACACAAGAGACCCAGTACTTC.

The rearrangement uses TRBV10-3 and TRBJ2-3; D not certain. The CDR3 totals 13 residues. Trimming removed 3 bases from V and 0 bases from J, with 4 bases in between. The V gene's germline CDR1 is ENHRY and CDR2 SYGVKD. The CDR3 DNA reads TGTGCCATCAGTGATGGCAGCACAGATACGCAGTATTTT. Translating it yields CAISDGSTDTQYF.

This chain joins TRBV9 and TRBJ2-3; TRBD2 aligns across 8 bases. V lost 4 bases and J lost 3; bases outside the gene matches: 7. This CDR3 is built from 15 residues. CDR1 and CDR2 (germline): SGDLS, YYNGEE. CDR3 in amino acids: CASSPTGGQTDTQYF. CDR3 nucleotides: TGTGCCAGCAGCCCTACGGGGGGGCAAACAGATACGCAGTATTTT.

The rearrangement links TRBV28 to TRBJ1-2; 7 nucleotides agree with TRBD1. This CDR3 region has 14 residues. CDR1 and CDR2 from the germline V gene are MDHEN and SYDVKM. Trimming took 6 bases from V and 1 from J; bases not matched to a gene: 5. The CDR3 region is CASRPGQFNYGYTF. The DNA of the CDR3 is TGTGCCAGCAGACCGGGACAGTTTAACTATGGCTACACCTTC.

This rearrangement joins TRBV5-4 to TRBJ2-7, with 9 nucleotides matching TRBD2. The CDR3 length is 15 residues. Per the germline V gene, CDR1 is SGHNT and CDR2 is YYREEE (reference sequence). Trimming removed 1 base from V and 2 bases from J; junction bases left unmatched: 4. This CDR3 is CASSLRAGGTYEQYF. CDR3 bases: TGTGCCAGCAGCTTGCGAGCGGGGGGTACCTACGAGCAGTACTTC. Using reference TRBV5-4 and TRBJ2-7 for the parts outside the CDR3, the full variable domain is ETGVTQSPTHLIKTRGQQVTLRCSSQSGHNTVSWYQQALGQGPQFIFQYYREEENGRGNFPPRFSGLQFPNYSSELNVNALELDDSALYLCASSLRAGGTYEQYFGPGTRLTVT.

The rearrangement uses TRBV27 and TRBJ2-3; D remains unclear. V was cut by 2 bases and J by 2 bases, with 14 bases left in between. Germline CDR1 reads MNHEY; CDR2 reads SMNVEV (reference sequence). The CDR3 contains 16 residues. This CDR3 is CASSLLRQRTTDTQYF. The CDR3 DNA reads TGTGCCAGCAGTTTACTGCGGCAGCGCACCACAGATACGCAGTATTTT.

The chain combines TRBV21-1 with TRBJ2-7; the DNA was not used to check the table's D call, TRBD2. TRBV21-1 corresponds to a pseudogene. The CDR3 consists of 13 residues. CDR3 in amino acids: CASSKIRGYEQYF. The CDR3 nucleotides read TGTGCCAGCAGCAAAATACGGGGGTACGAGCAGTACTTC.

This clone showed up just once. V usage is TRBV18 and J usage is TRBJ2-5; TRBD1 matches 8 bases. CDR1 and CDR2 from the germline V gene are KGHSH and LQKENI. This CDR3 region has 11 residues. V lost 8 bases and J lost 4; bases outside the gene matches: 0. The CDR3 coding sequence is TGTGCCAGCGGGACAGGAGAGACCCAGTACTTC. It yields the protein CASGTGETQYF. Combining the CDR3 with reference TRBV18 and TRBJ2-5 gives the whole variable domain NAGVMQNPRHLVRRRGQEARLRCSPMKGHSHVYWYRQLPEEGLKFMVYLQKENIIDESGMPKERFSAEFPKEGPSILRIQQVVRGDSAAYFCASGTGETQYFGPGTRLLVL.

This chain joins TRBV7-6 and TRBJ2-7; D remains ambiguous. This CDR3 contains 15 residues. V was cut by 4 bases and J by 0 bases, with 13 bases left in between. The germline gives CDR1 SGHVS, CDR2 FNYEAQ. The CDR3 DNA is TGTGCCAGCAGCTCTGAAGAGTTGAGCTCCTACGAGCAGTACTTC. Protein sequence: CASSSEELSSYEQYF. The full variable domain, completed using reference TRBV7-6 and TRBJ2-7, is GAGVSQSPRYKVTKRGQDVALRCDPISGHVSLYWYRQALGQGPEFLTYFNYEAQQDKSGLPNDRFSAERPEGSISTLTIQRTEQRDSAMYRCASSSEELSSYEQYFGPGTRLTVT.